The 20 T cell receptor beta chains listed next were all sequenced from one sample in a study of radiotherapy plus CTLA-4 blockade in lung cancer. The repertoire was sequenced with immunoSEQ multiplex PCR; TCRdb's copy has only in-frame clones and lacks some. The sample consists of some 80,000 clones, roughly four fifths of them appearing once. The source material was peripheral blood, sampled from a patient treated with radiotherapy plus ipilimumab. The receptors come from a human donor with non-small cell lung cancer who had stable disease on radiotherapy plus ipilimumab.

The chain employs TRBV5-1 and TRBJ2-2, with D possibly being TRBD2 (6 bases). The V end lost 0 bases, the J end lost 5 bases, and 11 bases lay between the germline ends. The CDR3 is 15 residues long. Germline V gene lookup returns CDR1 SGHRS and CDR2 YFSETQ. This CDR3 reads CASSLEGGRTGELFF. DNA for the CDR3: TGCGCCAGCAGCTTGGAAGGAGGGAGAACCGGGGAGCTGTTTTTT.

The CDR3: CASSRIGTESNQPQHF. CDR3 DNA sequence: TGTGCCAGCAGTCGAATCGGGACAGAAAGCAATCAGCCCCAGCATTTT. This sequence joins TRBV28 and TRBJ1-5; 7 nucleotides agree with TRBD1. V trimming: 5 bases; J trimming: 1 base; junction bases outside the gene matches: 8. CDR3 length: 16 residues. Germline V gives CDR1 MDHEN, CDR2 SYDVKM. Together with reference TRBV28 and TRBJ1-5, the CDR3 gives the full variable domain: DVKVTQSSRYLVKRTGEKVFLECVQDMDHENMFWYRQDPGLGLRLIYFSYDVKMKEKGDIPEGYSVSREKKERFSLILESASTNQTSMYLCASSRIGTESNQPQHFGDGTRLSIL.

As DNA, the CDR3 is TGTGCCTGGAACGTGCGGATGAGGGATACGCAGTATTTT. Its translation: CAWNVRMRDTQYF. The gene calls are TRBV30 and TRBJ2-3; D ambiguous. CDR1 and CDR2 from the germline V gene are GTSNPN and SVGIG (reference sequence). This CDR3 has 13 amino acids. The V and J ends lost 4 bases and 6 bases respectively, with 14 bases between them.

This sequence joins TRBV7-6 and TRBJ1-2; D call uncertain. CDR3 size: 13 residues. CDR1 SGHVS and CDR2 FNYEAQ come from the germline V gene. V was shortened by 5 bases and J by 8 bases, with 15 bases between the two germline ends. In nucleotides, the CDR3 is TGTGCCAGCAGCGAGGACGGACTAGGCGGCTACACCTTC. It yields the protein CASSEDGLGGYTF.

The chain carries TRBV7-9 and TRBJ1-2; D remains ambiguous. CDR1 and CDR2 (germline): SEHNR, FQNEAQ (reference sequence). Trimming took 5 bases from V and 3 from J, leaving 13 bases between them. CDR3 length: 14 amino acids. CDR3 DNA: TGTGCCAGCAGCCCTGGGCACAGTGACTATGGCTACACCTTC. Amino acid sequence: CASSPGHSDYGYTF.

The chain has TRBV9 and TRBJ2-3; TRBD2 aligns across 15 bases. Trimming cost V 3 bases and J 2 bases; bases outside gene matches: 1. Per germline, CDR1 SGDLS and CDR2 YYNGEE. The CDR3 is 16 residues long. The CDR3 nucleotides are TGTGCCAGCAGCGGGACTAGCGGGAGGGCCACAGATACGCAGTATTTT. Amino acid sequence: CASSGTSGRATDTQYF. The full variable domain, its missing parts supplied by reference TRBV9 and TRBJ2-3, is DSGVTQTPKHLITATGQRVTLRCSPRSGDLSVYWYQQSLDQGLQFLIQYYNGEERAKGNILERFSAQQFPDLHSELNLSSLELGDSALYFCASSGTSGRATDTQYFGPGTRLTVL.

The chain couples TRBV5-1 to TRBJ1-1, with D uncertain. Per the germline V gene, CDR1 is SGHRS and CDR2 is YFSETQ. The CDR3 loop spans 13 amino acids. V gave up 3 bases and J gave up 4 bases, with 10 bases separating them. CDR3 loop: CASSYDMSTEAFF. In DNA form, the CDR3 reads TGCGCCAGCAGCTATGACATGAGCACTGAAGCTTTCTTT. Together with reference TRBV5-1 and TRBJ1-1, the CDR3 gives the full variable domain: KAGVTQTPRYLIKTRGQQVTLSCSPISGHRSVSWYQQTPGQGLQFLFEYFSETQRNKGNFPGRFSGRQFSNSRSEMNVSTLELGDSALYLCASSYDMSTEAFFGQGTRLTVV.

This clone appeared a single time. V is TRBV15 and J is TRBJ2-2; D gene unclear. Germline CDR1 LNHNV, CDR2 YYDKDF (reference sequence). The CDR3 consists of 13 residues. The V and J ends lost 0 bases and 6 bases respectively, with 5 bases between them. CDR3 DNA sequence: TGTGCCACCAGCAGAGATAGGGCCGGGGAGCTGTTTTTT. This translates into CATSRDRAGELFF. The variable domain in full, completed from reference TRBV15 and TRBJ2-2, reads DAMVIQNPRYQVTQFGKPVTLSCSQTLNHNVMYWYQQKSSQAPKLLFHYYDKDFNNEADTPDNFQSRRPNTSFCFLDIRSPGLGDTAMYLCATSRDRAGELFFGEGSRLTVL.

The CDR3 DNA follows: TGTGCCAGCAGAATGAACACTGAAGCTTTCTTT. Translation: CASRMNTEAFF. The chain has TRBV28 and TRBJ1-1; D is unresolved. The CDR3 has 11 residues. CDR1 and CDR2 from the germline V gene are MDHEN and SYDVKM. Trimming pared 6 bases from V and 0 bases from J, leaving 2 bases between.

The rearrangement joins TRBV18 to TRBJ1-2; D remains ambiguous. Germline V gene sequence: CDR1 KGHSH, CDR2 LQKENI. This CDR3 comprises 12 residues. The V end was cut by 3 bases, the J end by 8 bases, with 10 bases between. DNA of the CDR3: TGTGCCAGCTCACCCCCCGGTATCGGCTACACCTTC. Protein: CASSPPGIGYTF.

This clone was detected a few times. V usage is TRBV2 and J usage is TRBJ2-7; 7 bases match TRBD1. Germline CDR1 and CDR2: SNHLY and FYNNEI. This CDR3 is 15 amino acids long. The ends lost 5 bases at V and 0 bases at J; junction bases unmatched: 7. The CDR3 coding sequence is TGTGCCAGCAGTTCCCGGGACAGTTACTCCTACGAGCAGTACTTC. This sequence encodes CASSSRDSYSYEQYF.

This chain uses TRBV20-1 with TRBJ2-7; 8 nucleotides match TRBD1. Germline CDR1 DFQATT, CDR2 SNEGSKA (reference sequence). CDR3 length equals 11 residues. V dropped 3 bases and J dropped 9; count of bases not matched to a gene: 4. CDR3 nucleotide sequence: TGCAGTGCTAGTCACGGACAGGGGCAGTACTTC. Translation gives CSASHGQGQYF.

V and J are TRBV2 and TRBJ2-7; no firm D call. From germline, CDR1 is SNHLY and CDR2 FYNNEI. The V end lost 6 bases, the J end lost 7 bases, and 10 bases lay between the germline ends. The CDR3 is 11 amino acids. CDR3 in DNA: TGTGCCAGCAGCCAAAGACCGGAGCAGTACTTC. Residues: CASSQRPEQYF.

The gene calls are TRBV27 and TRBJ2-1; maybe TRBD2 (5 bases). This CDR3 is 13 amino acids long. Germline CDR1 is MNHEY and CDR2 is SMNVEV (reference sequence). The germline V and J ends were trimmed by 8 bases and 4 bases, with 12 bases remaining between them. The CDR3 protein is CASAGWEYNEQFF. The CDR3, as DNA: TGTGCCAGCGCTGGGTGGGAGTACAATGAGCAGTTCTTC.

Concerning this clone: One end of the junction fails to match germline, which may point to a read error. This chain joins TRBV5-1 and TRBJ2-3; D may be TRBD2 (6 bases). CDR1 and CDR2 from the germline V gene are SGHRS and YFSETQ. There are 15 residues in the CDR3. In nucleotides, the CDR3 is TGCGCCAGCACCTTGGGGGGAGTTGCCACAGATACGCAGTATTTT. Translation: CASTLGGVATDTQYF.

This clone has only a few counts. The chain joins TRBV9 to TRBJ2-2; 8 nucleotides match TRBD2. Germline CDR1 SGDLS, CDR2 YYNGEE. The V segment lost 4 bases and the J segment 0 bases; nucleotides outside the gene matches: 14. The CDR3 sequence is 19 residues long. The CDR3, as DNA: TGTGCCAGCAGCCAGGCCGGGACTAGTTGGGACCCGAACACCGGGGAGCTGTTTTTT. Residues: CASSQAGTSWDPNTGELFF.

CDR3 DNA: TGTGCCAGCAGTTTAAAGGGCCCCAGGCGGTTCTTC. Its translation is CASSLKGPRRFF. The chain recombines TRBV27 with TRBJ2-1; D gene uncertain. This CDR3 contains 12 residues. Looked up from germline, CDR1 is MNHEY and CDR2 is SMNVEV (reference sequence). V lost 2 bases, J lost 15 bases, and 14 bases lay in between.

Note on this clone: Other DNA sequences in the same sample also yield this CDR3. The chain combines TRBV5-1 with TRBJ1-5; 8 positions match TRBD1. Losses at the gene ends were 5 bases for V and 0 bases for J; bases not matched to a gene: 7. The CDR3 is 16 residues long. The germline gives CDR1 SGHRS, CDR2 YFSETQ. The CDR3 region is CASRRGTGNSNQPQHF. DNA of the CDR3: TGCGCCAGCAGAAGGGGGACAGGTAATAGCAATCAGCCCCAGCATTTT.

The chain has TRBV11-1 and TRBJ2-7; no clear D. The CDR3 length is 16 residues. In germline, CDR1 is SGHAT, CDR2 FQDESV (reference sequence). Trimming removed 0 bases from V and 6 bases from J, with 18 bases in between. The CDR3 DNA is TGTGCCAGCAGCTTAGCGACCGCTCTAATCGGAGTCGAGCAGTACTTC. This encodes CASSLATALIGVEQYF.

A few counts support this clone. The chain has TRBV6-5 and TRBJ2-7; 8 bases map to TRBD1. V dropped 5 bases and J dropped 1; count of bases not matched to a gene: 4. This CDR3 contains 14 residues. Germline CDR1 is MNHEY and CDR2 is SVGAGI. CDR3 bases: TGTGCCAGCAGTCATGGACAGGGTTCCTACGAGCAGTACTTC. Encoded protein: CASSHGQGSYEQYF.